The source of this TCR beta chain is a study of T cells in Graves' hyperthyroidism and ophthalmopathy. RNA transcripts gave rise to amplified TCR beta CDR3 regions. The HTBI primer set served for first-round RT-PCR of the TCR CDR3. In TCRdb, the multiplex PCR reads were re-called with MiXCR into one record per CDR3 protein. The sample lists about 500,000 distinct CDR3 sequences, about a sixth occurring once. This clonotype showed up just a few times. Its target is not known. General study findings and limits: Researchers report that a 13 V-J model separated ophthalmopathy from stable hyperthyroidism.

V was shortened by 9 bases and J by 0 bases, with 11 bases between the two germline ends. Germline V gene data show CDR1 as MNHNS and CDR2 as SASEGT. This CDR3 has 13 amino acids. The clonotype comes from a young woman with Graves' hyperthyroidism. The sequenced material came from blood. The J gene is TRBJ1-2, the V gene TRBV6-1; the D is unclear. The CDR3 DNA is TGTGCCAGTTTCGAACAGACTAACTATGGCTACACCTTC. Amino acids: CASFEQTNYGYTF.